Presented here are 2 T cell receptor beta chains from one specimen sequenced in a study of T cell repertoires in aging, cancer and after chemotherapy (dated 2019 in TCRdb). Instead of sorted cells or RNA, genomic DNA extracted from peripheral blood served as the source for amplifying TCR beta rearrangements. TCRdb names Illumina MiSeq as the instrument used. Multiplex touch-down PCR with a mixed TRB-A/B primer pool was used to amplify rearranged TRB sequences covering the V, D and J segments. TCRdb reanalyzed the raw reads on its own, using fastp at Q25 for trimming and MiXCR for clone calling, and kept in-frame beta chains. Each CDR3 protein appears once, grouped with its most common genes and DNA. This sample holds fewer than 8,500 distinct CDR3 sequences; around 30% were observed only once. The ten largest account for about 8% of the sample. Sequences were obtained from blood. The receptor source for this set is a human donor with a blood cancer.

This chain links TRBV11-3 with TRBJ2-7; 7 bases map to TRBD1. The germline CDR1 and CDR2 sequences are SGHNT and YENEEA. This CDR3 has 14 amino acids. Trimming removed 5 bases from V and 12 bases from J; junction bases left unmatched: 16. The CDR3 nucleotides read TGTGCCAGCAGCGAGCGCCCCGGGACAGCCACCTGGTACTTC. The encoded protein is CASSERPGTATWYF. Drawing the rest from reference TRBV11-3 and TRBJ2-7, the complete variable domain is EAGVVQSPRYKIIEKKQPVAFWCNPISGHNTLYWYLQNLGQGPELLIRYENEEAVDDSQLPKDRFSAERLKGVDSTLKIQPAELGDSAVYLCASSERPGTATWYFGPGTRLTVT.

The chain employs TRBV12-3 or TRBV12-4 and TRBJ1-2; D is uncertain. This CDR3 has 15 amino acids. V was clipped by 1 base and J by 0 bases, with 9 bases between them. In DNA form, the CDR3 reads TGTGCCAGCAGTTTAGGGGCAGCTGCTAACTATGGCTACACCTTC. Amino acid sequence: CASSLGAAANYGYTF.